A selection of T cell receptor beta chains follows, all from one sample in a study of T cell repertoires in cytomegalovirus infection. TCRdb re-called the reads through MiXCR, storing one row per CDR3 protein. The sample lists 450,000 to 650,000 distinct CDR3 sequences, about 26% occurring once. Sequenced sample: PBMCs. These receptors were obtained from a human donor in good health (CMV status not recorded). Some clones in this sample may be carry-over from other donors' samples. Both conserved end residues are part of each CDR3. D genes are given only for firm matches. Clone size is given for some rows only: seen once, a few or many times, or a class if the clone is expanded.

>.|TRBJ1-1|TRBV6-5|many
TGTGCCAGCAGTTACGCGACGGGGAACACTGAAGCTTTCTTT
CASSYATGNTEAFF
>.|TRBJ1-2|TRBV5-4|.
TGTGCCAGCAGCTTGGGGGTCCAGGAATTTCAGGATGGCTACACCTTC
CASSLGVQEFQDGYTF
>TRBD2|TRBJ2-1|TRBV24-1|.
TGTGCCACCAGTCCGACGACTAGCGGGAGTTTCGATGAGCAGTTCTTC
CATSPTTSGSFDEQFF
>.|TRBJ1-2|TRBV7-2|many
TGTGCCAGCAGCTTAGGGGGGGCGGATGGCTACACCTTC
CASSLGGADGYTF
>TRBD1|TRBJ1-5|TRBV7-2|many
TGTGCCAGCAGCCATCAGGGGGTTGGCCAGCCCCAGCATTTT
CASSHQGVGQPQHF
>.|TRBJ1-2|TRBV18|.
TGTGCCAGCTCACCGGCATCGCCTAACTATGGCTACACCTTC
CASSPASPNYGYTF
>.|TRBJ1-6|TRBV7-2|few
TGTGCCAGCAGCTTACAGTATTCACCCCTCCACTTT
CASSLQYSPLHF
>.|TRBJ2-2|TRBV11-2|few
TGTGCCAGCAGCTTAGACCAAACCGGGGAGCTGTTTTTT
CASSLDQTGELFF
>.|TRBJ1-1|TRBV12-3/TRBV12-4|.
TGTGCCAGCAGTTTAGAACACAGAAACACTGAAGCTTTCTTT
CASSLEHRNTEAFF
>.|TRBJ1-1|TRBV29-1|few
TGCAGCGTTGAATCGACAGGGAACACTGAAGCTTTCTTT
CSVESTGNTEAFF
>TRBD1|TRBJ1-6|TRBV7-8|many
TGTGCCAGCAGCCCTCGGGACAGGGGTAATTCACCCCTCCACTTT
CASSPRDRGNSPLHF
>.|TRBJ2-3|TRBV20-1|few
TGCAGTGCTGCAAGAGGCACGGGGAGCACAGATACGCAGTATTTT
CSAARGTGSTDTQYF
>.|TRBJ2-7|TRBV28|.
TGTGCCAGCAGTTTGCAGGGACTGACCTACGAGCAGTACTTC
CASSLQGLTYEQYF
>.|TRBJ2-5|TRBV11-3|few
TGTGCCAGCAGCTCTGCCTTCCGGGACCCACAGACCCAGTACTTC
CASSSAFRDPQTQYF
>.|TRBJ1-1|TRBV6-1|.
TGTGCCAGCAGACGAGGGTCGGCGGGAACTATGAACACTGAAGCTTTCTTT
CASRRGSAGTMNTEAFF
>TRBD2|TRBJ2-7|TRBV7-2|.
TGTGCCAGCAGCCACTATCTGGTTTCTAGCGGATCCTACGAGCAGTACTTC
CASSHYLVSSGSYEQYF
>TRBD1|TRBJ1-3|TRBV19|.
TGTGCCAGTAGCGGACAGGCCTCTGGAAACACCATATATTTT
CASSGQASGNTIYF
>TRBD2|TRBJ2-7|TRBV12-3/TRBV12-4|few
TGTGCCAGCAGAAGTACTAGCGGCTCCTACGAGCAGTACTTC
CASRSTSGSYEQYF
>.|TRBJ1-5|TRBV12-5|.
TGTGCTAGTGCCACAGTTCCAACTCGGGCTCAGCCCCAGCATTTT
CASATVPTRAQPQHF
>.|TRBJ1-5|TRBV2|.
TGTGCCAGCAGTGGGGGAAGAGTGGAGCCCCAGCATTTT
CASSGGRVEPQHF
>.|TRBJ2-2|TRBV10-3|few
TGTGCCATCAGTTTTTTGATCGGGAGCACCGGGGAGCTGTTTTTT
CAISFLIGSTGELFF
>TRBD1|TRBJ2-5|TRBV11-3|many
TGTGCCAGCAGCTTTTCTTGGGACAGGGGGCAAGAGACCCAGTACTTC
CASSFSWDRGQETQYF
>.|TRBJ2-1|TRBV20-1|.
TGCAGTGCTAAGCTAGCGATTACCTACAATGAGCAGTTCTTC
CSAKLAITYNEQFF
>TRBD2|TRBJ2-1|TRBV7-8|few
TGTGCCAGCAGCTTAAGGGGAGTCCCGGGACTAGAAAGTTCCTACAATGAGCAGTTCTTC
CASSLRGVPGLESSYNEQFF
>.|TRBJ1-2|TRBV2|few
TGTGCCAGCAGTGGTAGACAGTCCTATGGCTACACCTTC
CASSGRQSYGYTF
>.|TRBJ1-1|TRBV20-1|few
TGCAGTGCTAGTGCCTTGAACACTGAAGCTTTCTTT
CSASALNTEAFF
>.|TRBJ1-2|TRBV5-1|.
TGCGCCAGCAGCTTGCTAGGGGAAGGCGGCTACACCTTC
CASSLLGEGGYTF
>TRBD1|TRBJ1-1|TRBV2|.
TGTGCCAGCAGTGGGGACAGGGACACTGAAGCTTTCTTT
CASSGDRDTEAFF
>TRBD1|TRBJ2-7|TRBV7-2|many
TGTGCCAGCACCAAAGCTAGGGGACAGGGCTACGAGCAGTACTTC
CASTKARGQGYEQYF
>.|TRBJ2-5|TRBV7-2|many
TGTGCCAGCAGCTCCGGGACTCAAGAGACCCAGTACTTC
CASSSGTQETQYF
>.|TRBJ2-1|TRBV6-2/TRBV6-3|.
TGTGCCACTCAGCGGTACAATGAGCAGTTCTTC
CATQRYNEQFF
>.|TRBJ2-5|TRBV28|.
TGTGCCAGCGCCAAGGGAAAAGAGACCCAGTACTTC
CASAKGKETQYF
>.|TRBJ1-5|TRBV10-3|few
TGTGCCATCAGGCTAAATTCTCAGGCGGTTAGCAATCAGCCCCAGCATTTT
CAIRLNSQAVSNQPQHF
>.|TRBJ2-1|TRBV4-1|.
TGCGCCAGCAGCCAAGTTTTGTGGGATGAGCAGTTCTTC
CASSQVLWDEQFF
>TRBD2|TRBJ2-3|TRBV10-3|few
TGTGCCACCCAGGATTCAGCGGGAGGCTCAGATACGCAGTATTTT
CATQDSAGGSDTQYF
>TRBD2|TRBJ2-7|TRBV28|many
TGTGCCAGCAGTACACGGACTAGCGGGGACCTCTACGAGCAGTACTTC
CASSTRTSGDLYEQYF
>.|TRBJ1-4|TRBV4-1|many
TGCGCCAGCAGCCAAGATAGGCGAGAACTGTTTTTT
CASSQDRRELFF
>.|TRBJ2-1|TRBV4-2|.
TGTGCCAGCAGCCAAGAGTGGGGGGCGAAGAATGAGCAGTTCTTC
CASSQEWGAKNEQFF
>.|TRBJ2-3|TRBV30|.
TGTGGCTGGCTCAACAACGCTGGTGATACGCAGTATTTT
CGWLNNAGDTQYF
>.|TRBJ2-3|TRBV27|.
TGTGCCAGCAGTTTATCGTTAGGGGGGTACACAGATACGCAGTATTTT
CASSLSLGGYTDTQYF
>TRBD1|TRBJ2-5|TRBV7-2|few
TGTGCCAGCAGCTCGGACAGGGGGCGAGAGACCCAGTACTTC
CASSSDRGRETQYF
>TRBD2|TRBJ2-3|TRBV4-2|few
TGTGCCACCGGGGAAGTTAGCGGGAGCACAGATACGCAGTATTTT
CATGEVSGSTDTQYF
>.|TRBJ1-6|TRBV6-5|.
TGTGCCAGCAAGGAGGGGCCTAGGGCTTCACCCCTCCACTTT
CASKEGPRASPLHF
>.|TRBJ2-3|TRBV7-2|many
TGTGCCAGCAGCTTAGCTACTACAGATACGCAGTATTTT
CASSLATTDTQYF
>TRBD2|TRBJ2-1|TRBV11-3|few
TGTGCCAGCAGCAAGGGACTAGGGTACAATGAGCAGTTCTTC
CASSKGLGYNEQFF
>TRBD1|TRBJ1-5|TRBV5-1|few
TGCGCCAGCAGCGGGGGACAGCCCAATCAGCCCCAGCATTTT
CASSGGQPNQPQHF
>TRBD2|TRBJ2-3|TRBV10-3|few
TGTGCCATCAGTGGAACTAGCGGCTTCACAGATACGCAGTATTTT
CAISGTSGFTDTQYF
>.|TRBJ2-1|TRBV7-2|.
TGTGCCAGCAGCTTAAGAGGCCATAATGAGCAGTTCTTC
CASSLRGHNEQFF
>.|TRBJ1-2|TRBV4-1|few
TGCGCCAGCAGCCATTTCGGGGTTGGCTACACCTTC
CASSHFGVGYTF
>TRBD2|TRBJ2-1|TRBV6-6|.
TGTGCCAGCAGTTACGTCCGACTAGCGGAGTCCTACAATGAGCAGTTCTTC
CASSYVRLAESYNEQFF
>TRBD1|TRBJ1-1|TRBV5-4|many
TGTGCCAGCAGCGCCGAGACAGGGAGCGTCACTGAAGCTTTCTTT
CASSAETGSVTEAFF
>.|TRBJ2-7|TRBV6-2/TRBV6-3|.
TGTGCCAGCAGTTACCCGAGGGTGGAGAGCTACGAGCAGTACTTC
CASSYPRVESYEQYF
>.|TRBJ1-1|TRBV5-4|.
TGTGCCAGCAGCCTGTCAGCAGGCGCCCACACTGAAGCTTTCTTT
CASSLSAGAHTEAFF